This T cell receptor beta chain was profiled in a study of cytomegalovirus exposure and HLA in healthy donors. Points from the study as a whole: Relative to equally common others, HLA-associated TCR beta chains showed greater clonal expansion in a later analysis.

Donors were ostensibly healthy at sampling, although undocumented immune exposures were probable. Note on this clone: As yet, its antigen is unknown.

PCR employed 60 Vbeta and 13 Jbeta primers. Clones were read by immunoSEQ multiplex PCR, and TCRdb kept only the in-frame ones, dropping some. The sample has 200,000 to 300,000 clones, 82% seen once; the top ten hold around 5.7%. The CDR3 runs 12 residues. The V and J ends lost 10 bases and 5 bases respectively, with 14 bases between them. The germline CDR1 and CDR2 sequences are MNHEY and SVGAGI. V usage is TRBV6-5 and J usage is TRBJ1-2, with TRBD1 as a possible D gene (5 bases). The TCR originated in a woman aged 40 to 50 in good health and CMV-seropositive. Sequencing input: PBMCs. The CDR3, as DNA: TGTGCCATTTTCCGCGGGGGGTATGGCTACACCTTC. It codes for CAIFRGGYGYTF.